The 28 T cell receptor beta chains below come from one sample, sequenced in a study of blood T cell repertoires in COVID-19. Method: immunoSEQ multiplex PCR; TCRdb's copy keeps in-frame clones and lacks some. The sample holds approximately 350,000 clones; 87% are singletons and the top ten take 6% to 7%. The sequenced material came from peripheral blood. These receptors were collected from a woman aged 45-60 years with COVID-19, enrolled during active disease.

This clone turned up a few times. CDR3 DNA sequence: TGTGCCAGCAGCTTAACTGGACAGGGAGCTTCATCACCCCTCCACTTT. It encodes CASSLTGQGASSPLHF. The chain is built from TRBV11-2 and TRBJ1-6; 8 bases are a match to TRBD1. V gave up 2 bases and J gave up 10 bases; unmatched junction bases: 10. The germline V gene encodes CDR1 SGHAT and CDR2 FQNNGV. The CDR3 has 16 amino acids.

The J gene is TRBJ2-1, the V gene TRBV2; D is uncertain. V shed 6 bases and J shed 6 bases, with 12 bases lying between them. Germline V gene data show CDR1 as SNHLY and CDR2 as FYNNEI. The CDR3 covers 13 residues. The CDR3 coding sequence is TGTGCCAGCAGCCTAGACTCTACCAATGAGCAGTTCTTC. Protein sequence: CASSLDSTNEQFF.

The gene calls are TRBV19 and TRBJ1-6; 8 positions match TRBD1. V dropped 5 bases and J dropped 9; count of bases not matched to a gene: 12. CDR1 and CDR2 (germline): LNHDA, SQIVND (reference sequence). The CDR3 is 16 amino acids. CDR3 coding DNA: TGTGCCAGTAGTCCATCAGGACAGGGTCTGCTTTCACCCCTCCACTTT. Its translation is CASSPSGQGLLSPLHF.

The rearrangement links TRBV5-8 to TRBJ1-1; 9 bases line up with TRBD1. CDR1 is SGHTS, CDR2 YDEGEE, per germline. CDR3 length: 16 amino acids. With 3 bases clipped from V and 10 bases from J, the junction kept 16 bases outside the gene matches. DNA for the CDR3: TGTGCCAGCAGCTCTCAACTTCAAACAGGGGGCGCTGGAGCTTTCTTT. It yields the protein CASSSQLQTGGAGAFF.

The gene calls are TRBV5-1 and TRBJ2-3, with 9 positions matching TRBD2. J lost 1 base, V lost 0 bases, and 3 bases had no gene match. CDR1 and CDR2 from the germline V gene are SGHRS and YFSETQ. The CDR3 has 16 amino acids. The CDR3: CASSLGWTSGTDTQYF. CDR3 sequence (DNA): TGCGCCAGCAGCTTGGGTTGGACTAGCGGCACAGATACGCAGTATTTT. The whole variable domain, filled in from reference TRBV5-1 and TRBJ2-3, reads KAGVTQTPRYLIKTRGQQVTLSCSPISGHRSVSWYQQTPGQGLQFLFEYFSETQRNKGNFPGRFSGRQFSNSRSEMNVSTLELGDSALYLCASSLGWTSGTDTQYFGPGTRLTVL.

This clone appeared once. The gene calls are TRBV6-5 and TRBJ1-2, with D unclear. Deletions cut 5 bases from V and 2 bases from J, with 15 bases between. The CDR3 loop spans 15 amino acids. From germline, CDR1 is MNHEY and CDR2 SVGAGI. The DNA for the CDR3 is TGTGCCAGCAGTCCTGGGTTGGGCAGCAACTATGGCTACACCTTC. Translation gives CASSPGLGSNYGYTF.

The chain joins TRBV11-2 to TRBJ2-2, with TRBD1 matching 7 bases. The CDR3 loop spans 16 amino acids. V was pared by 5 bases and J by 4 bases, with 10 bases of the junction left unmatched. Germline CDR1 is SGHAT and CDR2 is FQNNGV. The CDR3 DNA sequence: TGTGCCAGCAGCGTAACGGGACAGCGTTTCACCGGGGAGCTGTTTTTT. Encoded protein: CASSVTGQRFTGELFF.

This rearrangement joins TRBV27 to TRBJ1-2; perhaps TRBD1 as D (5 bases). V lost 0 bases, J lost 6 bases, and 14 bases lay in between. Germline loops: CDR1 MNHEY, CDR2 SMNVEV (reference sequence). The CDR3 has 15 amino acids. DNA for the CDR3: TGTGCCAGCAGTTTATCATCGGGGGTTGGTGATGGCTACACCTTC. Translated: CASSLSSGVGDGYTF.

V is TRBV3-1 (or the pseudogene TRBV3-2) and J is TRBJ2-3; 9 bases are a match to TRBD1. V dropped 5 bases and J dropped 4; count of bases not matched to a gene: 7. This CDR3 comprises 15 residues. The V gene's germline CDR1 is LGHDT and CDR2 YNNKEL (reference sequence). As DNA, the CDR3 is TGTGCCAGCAGCGCCCGGGACAGGGTCGCAGATACGCAGTATTTT. Translated: CASSARDRVADTQYF.

The CDR3 is CSARINYEQYF. The CDR3 DNA reads TGCAGTGCTAGAATAAACTACGAGCAGTACTTC. The chain employs TRBV20-1 and TRBJ2-7; D is unresolved. Trimming left V 2 bases short and J 3 bases short, with 5 bases between. Germline V lookup: CDR1 DFQATT, CDR2 SNEGSKA (reference sequence). This CDR3 region has 11 residues.

The J gene is TRBJ2-7, the V gene TRBV6-2 or TRBV6-3; 7 nucleotides line up with TRBD2. The CDR3 length is 16 residues. Germline CDR1 reads MNHEY; CDR2 reads SVGEGT. With 0 bases clipped from V and 7 bases from J, the junction kept 12 bases outside the gene matches. The CDR3 here is CASSYSRTGRAGEQYF. CDR3 nucleotides: TGTGCCAGCAGTTACTCCCGCACCGGGAGAGCGGGGGAGCAGTACTTC.

The V call is TRBV24-1, the J call TRBJ2-7, with 7 bases matching TRBD1. Trimming took 4 bases from V and 5 from J; bases not matched to a gene: 4. Germline V gene lookup returns CDR1 KGHDR and CDR2 SFDVKD. The CDR3 is made up of 13 amino acids. The CDR3 bases are TGTGCCACCAGTGAACGGGACAGCAACGAGCAGTACTTC. It encodes CATSERDSNEQYF.

CDR3 amino acids: CAWSGADLWSQYF. The CDR3 bases are TGTGCCTGGAGTGGAGCGGACCTCTGGTCGCAGTACTTC. V gene TRBV30 combines with J gene TRBJ2-7, with D perhaps TRBD2 (5 bases). The CDR3 is 13 amino acids. From germline, CDR1 is GTSNPN and CDR2 SVGIG (reference sequence). The V gene lost 1 base and the J gene lost 9 bases, with 16 bases spanning the gap.

This clone appeared once. The CDR3 nucleotides are TGTGCCAGCAGCTTAGGTGAAAGGACAGGTGGGCAAGAGACCCAGTACTTC. Translated: CASSLGERTGGQETQYF. The chain uses TRBV7-7 and TRBJ2-5; 7 bases line up with TRBD1. Per the germline V gene, CDR1 is SSHAT and CDR2 is FNYEAQ (reference sequence). V trimming: 1 base; J trimming: 2 bases; junction bases outside the gene matches: 10. The CDR3 totals 17 residues.

V usage is TRBV19 and J usage is TRBJ2-7; possibly TRBD2 for D (6 bases). This CDR3 has 15 residues. Trimming shortened V by 0 bases and J by 3 bases, and 12 bases separated the two germline ends. The germline V gene encodes CDR1 LNHDA and CDR2 SQIVND (reference sequence). The CDR3 loop is CASSIDPGRNYEQYF. CDR3 sequence (DNA): TGTGCCAGTAGTATAGATCCCGGGAGAAACTACGAGCAGTACTTC.

The chain employs TRBV5-5 and TRBJ1-3, with D unclear. The CDR3 covers 14 residues. The V end was cut by 0 bases, the J end by 4 bases, with 8 bases between. Germline loops: CDR1 SGHKS, CDR2 YYEKEE (reference sequence). The CDR3 nucleotides are TGTGCCAGCAGCTTGGAGCGTATCGGAAACACCATATATTTT. Amino acid sequence: CASSLERIGNTIYF.

The chain joins TRBV3-1 (or the pseudogene TRBV3-2) to TRBJ2-2; 9 positions match TRBD2. Trimming took 2 bases from V and 1 from J; bases not matched to a gene: 2. CDR1 is LGHDT, CDR2 YNNKEL, per germline (reference sequence). The CDR3 covers 16 residues. CDR3 residues: CASSQLSGGNTGELFF. CDR3 in DNA: TGTGCCAGCAGCCAACTTAGCGGGGGGAACACCGGGGAGCTGTTTTTT.

This clone was seen once. The rearrangement links TRBV18 to TRBJ2-7; 9 bases align to TRBD2. V gave up 3 bases and J gave up 2 bases; unmatched junction bases: 5. This CDR3 spans 15 amino acids. Germline values: CDR1 KGHSH, CDR2 LQKENI. This CDR3 is CASSPSLAGTYEQYF. The CDR3 nucleotides read TGTGCCAGCTCACCCAGTCTAGCGGGGACCTACGAGCAGTACTTC.

The chain links TRBV11-3 to TRBJ1-2; maybe TRBD1 (6 bases). This CDR3 has 15 residues. Deletions cut 1 base from V and 4 bases from J, with 13 bases between. CDR1 is SGHNT and CDR2 is YENEEA in the germline V gene. The CDR3 sequence: CASSLALGTPYGYTF. The CDR3 DNA is TGTGCCAGCAGCTTAGCCCTCGGGACACCCTATGGCTACACCTTC.

V gene TRBV5-6 combines with J gene TRBJ1-5, with 9 bases matching TRBD1. The CDR3 has 17 amino acids. Trimming at V came to 1 base and at J to 6 bases, leaving 11 bases not matched to a gene. The V gene's germline CDR1 is SGHDT and CDR2 YYEEEE. CDR3 in DNA: TGTGCCAGCAGCTTGCTTGGACAGGGGACTTTCGGTCAGCCCCAGCATTTT. It translates to CASSLLGQGTFGQPQHF.

The chain's CDR3 is CATSGGVLARETQYF. Written as DNA, the CDR3 is TGTGCCACCTCAGGGGGCGTATTAGCTCGGGAGACCCAGTACTTC. This rearrangement joins TRBV6-5 to TRBJ2-5; 8 bases match TRBD1. The J segment lost 5 bases and the V segment lost 10 bases, leaving 15 bases of the junction unmatched. Germline assignment: CDR1 MNHEY and CDR2 SVGAGI. The CDR3 covers 15 residues.

The rearrangement uses TRBV27 and TRBJ1-1; 8 bases fit TRBD1. Germline V CDR1 and CDR2: MNHEY, SMNVEV (reference sequence). V shed 2 bases, J shed 0 bases, and the junction held 5 bases outside the gene matches. This CDR3 comprises 16 residues. The CDR3 here is CASSLRGTGLNTEAFF. The CDR3 coding sequence is TGTGCCAGCAGTTTACGCGGGACAGGATTGAACACTGAAGCTTTCTTT.

This clone was observed a single time. The rearrangement uses TRBV2 and TRBJ2-5; TRBD2 aligns across 13 bases. V lost 5 bases to trimming and J lost 5 bases; unmatched junction nucleotides: 5. Germline loops: CDR1 SNHLY, CDR2 FYNNEI. This CDR3 region has 15 residues. CDR3 loop: CASSYTSGRGETQYF. The CDR3 DNA follows: TGTGCCAGCAGTTATACTAGCGGGAGGGGGGAGACCCAGTACTTC. Based on the CDR3 plus reference TRBV2 and TRBJ2-5, the full variable domain is EPEVTQTPSHQVTQMGQEVILRCVPISNHLYFYWYRQILGQKVEFLVSFYNNEISEKSEIFDDQFSVERPDGSNFTLKIRSTKLEDSAMYFCASSYTSGRGETQYFGPGTRLLVL.

This chain uses TRBV5-1 with TRBJ2-2; D not resolved. This CDR3 has 16 residues. Germline values: CDR1 SGHRS, CDR2 YFSETQ. V lost 3 bases, J lost 1 base, and 13 bases lay in between. The CDR3 sequence is CASSSRGNKNTGELFF. DNA for the CDR3: TGCGCCAGCAGCTCACGAGGTAACAAGAACACCGGGGAGCTGTTTTTT.

CDR3 sequence: CASSLWSSGRAPDTQYF. Here the CDR3 DNA reads TGTGCCAGCAGTCTATGGAGCAGCGGGAGGGCCCCAGATACGCAGTATTTT. The V and J genes are TRBV27 and TRBJ2-3, with TRBD2 matching over 10 bases. This CDR3 has 17 residues. Germline-derived CDR1 and CDR2 are MNHEY and SMNVEV (reference sequence). Losses at the gene ends were 5 bases for V and 4 bases for J; bases not matched to a gene: 12.

This clone has just a few counts. V is TRBV28 and J is TRBJ2-1; D gene ambiguous. The germline V gene encodes CDR1 MDHEN and CDR2 SYDVKM. Trimming took off 3 bases at V and 8 bases at J, with 8 bases between the two ends. The CDR3 is 12 amino acids. CDR3 sequence reads: CASSFGRDEQFF. CDR3 nucleotide sequence: TGTGCCAGCAGTTTTGGTCGGGATGAGCAGTTCTTC.

This sequence joins TRBV7-2 and TRBJ2-2; 11 bases map to TRBD2. The CDR3 length is 14 residues. Germline values: CDR1 SGHTA, CDR2 FQGNSA. J was trimmed by 7 bases and V by 3 bases; bases with no gene match: 1. The CDR3 protein is CASSLGLAVGELFF. Written as DNA, the CDR3 is TGTGCCAGCAGCTTGGGACTAGCGGTCGGGGAGCTGTTTTTT.

The genes are TRBV6-5 and TRBJ2-5, with 13 bases lining up with TRBD2. This CDR3 region has 15 residues. Germline V gene lookup returns CDR1 MNHEY and CDR2 SVGAGI. With V trimmed by 6 bases and J by 5 bases, 6 bases remained unmatched. Here the CDR3 reads CASRWTSGSGETQYF. CDR3 DNA sequence: TGTGCCAGCAGGTGGACTAGCGGGAGTGGGGAGACCCAGTACTTC.